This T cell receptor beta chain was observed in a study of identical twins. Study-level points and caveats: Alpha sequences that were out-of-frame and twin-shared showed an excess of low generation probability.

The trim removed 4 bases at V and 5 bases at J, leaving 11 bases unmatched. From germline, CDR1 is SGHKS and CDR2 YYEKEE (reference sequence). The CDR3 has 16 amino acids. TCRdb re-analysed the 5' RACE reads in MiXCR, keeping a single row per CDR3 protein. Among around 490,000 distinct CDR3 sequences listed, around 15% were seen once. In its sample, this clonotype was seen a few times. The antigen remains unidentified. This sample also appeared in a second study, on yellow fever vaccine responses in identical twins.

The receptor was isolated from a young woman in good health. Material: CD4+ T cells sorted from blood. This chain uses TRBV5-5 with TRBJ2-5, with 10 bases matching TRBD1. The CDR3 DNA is TGTGCCAGCAGCCCCCGCGCTAGGGGACAGGGGGAGACCCAGTACTTC. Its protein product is CASSPRARGQGETQYF. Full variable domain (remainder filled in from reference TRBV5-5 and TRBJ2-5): DAGVTQSPTHLIKTRGQQVTLRCSPISGHKSVSWYQQVLGQGPQFIFQYYEKEERGRGNFPDRFSARQFPNYSSELNVNALLLGDSALYLCASSPRARGQGETQYFGPGTRLLVL.